What follows describes a single T cell receptor (beta chain). Antigen specificity is unknown. Profiled with immunoSEQ multiplex PCR; TCRdb holds only in-frame clones, not every one. The data show some 130,000 clones, with approximately 86% seen just once and 7.5% to 9% held by the top ten. This sample is drawn from a study of identifying expanded T cells in peripheral blood. Study-wide results and caveats: Clone count variance between roughly 2-week samples rose with total template count. Over two and four weeks, about 15 and 19 clones changed, versus around 1.2 between replicates.

Germline-derived CDR1 and CDR2 are MDHEN and SYDVKM. V shed 10 bases and J 9 bases; nucleotides not matched to a gene: 12. The length of the CDR3 is 14 residues. Collection occurred without any documented infections or immune events in donors. Input material: blood. This TCR was sampled from a person aged 18-70 years in good health. The rearrangement links TRBV28 to TRBJ2-1, with TRBD2 identical over 10 bases. In DNA form, the CDR3 reads TGTGCCACCGTAACAGCGGGAGGGCCATCTGAGCAGTTCTTC. The encoded protein is CATVTAGGPSEQFF.